This record covers a single TCR beta chain. Its antigen is currently unknown. This entry is derived from a study of cytomegalovirus exposure and HLA in healthy donors. About the research overall: The same platform as the roughly 700 first-cohort repertoires was used for the 110 or so validation repertoires, a later analysis reported. General study results and limits: Approximately 160 TCR beta chains were listed as cytomegalovirus-associated. Published work reported that the classifier diagnosed cytomegalovirus status with high specificity and sensitivity.

The CDR3 extends over 14 amino acids. CDR1 and CDR2 (germline): SGHRS, YFSETQ. V gave up 4 bases and J gave up 5 bases, with 12 bases separating them. Clones were read by immunoSEQ multiplex PCR, and TCRdb kept only the in-frame ones, dropping some. The sample carries 60,000 to 85,000 clones, around 94% recorded once. The J gene is TRBJ1-4, the V gene TRBV5-1, with D perhaps matching TRBD1 (6 bases). This sequence originates from a man in his late teens or twenties in good health and CMV-seropositive. Sequencing was done on a sample of PBMCs. The CDR3: CASSQGGLNEKLFF. The CDR3 coding sequence is TGCGCCAGCAGCCAAGGGGGTCTAAATGAAAAACTGTTTTTT.